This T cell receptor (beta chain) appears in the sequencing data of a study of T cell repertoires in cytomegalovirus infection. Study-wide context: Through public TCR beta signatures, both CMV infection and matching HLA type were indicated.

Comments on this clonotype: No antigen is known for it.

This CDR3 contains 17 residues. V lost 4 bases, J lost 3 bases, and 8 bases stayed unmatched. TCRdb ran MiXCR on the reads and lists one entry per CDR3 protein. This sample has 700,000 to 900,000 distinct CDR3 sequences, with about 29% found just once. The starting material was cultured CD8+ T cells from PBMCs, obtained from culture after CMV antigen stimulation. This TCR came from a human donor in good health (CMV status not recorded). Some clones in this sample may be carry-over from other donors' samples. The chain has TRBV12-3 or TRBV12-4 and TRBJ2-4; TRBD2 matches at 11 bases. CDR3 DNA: TGTGCCAGCAGTTCAACTAGCGGGGGTTACCACAAAAACATTCAGTACTTC. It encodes CASSSTSGGYHKNIQYF.